A single sample gave rise to the 27 T cell receptor beta chains below, sequenced in a study of identical twins. TCRdb re-analysed the 5' RACE reads in MiXCR, keeping a single row per CDR3 protein. The repertoire holds around 300,000 distinct CDR3 sequences, with about 8% as singletons. This sample also belongs to another study, concerning yellow fever vaccine responses in identical twins.

Sequenced material: memory (CD45RO+) T cells sorted from blood. The receptor source for this set is a woman under 30 in good health.

This clonotype has more than one count but fewer than ten. Mismatch with germline at one junction end may stem from a read error. This chain links TRBV7-3 with TRBJ2-1; D may be TRBD2 (6 bases). The CDR3 covers 15 residues. CDR1 is SGHTA, CDR2 FQGTGA, per germline. Here the CDR3 reads CASSLTFGSGNEQFF. CDR3 sequence (DNA): TGTGCCAGCAGCCTAACGTTCGGGAGTGGAAATGAGCAGTTCTTC.

CDR3 region: CASSQSTSIPGELFF. CDR3 DNA sequence: TGTGCCAGCAGCCAGAGTACTAGTATCCCCGGGGAGCTGTTTTTT. This chain links TRBV5-5 with TRBJ2-2, with a weak D call TRBD2 (5 bases). Germline V gives CDR1 SGHKS, CDR2 YYEKEE (reference sequence). The V end was cut by 4 bases, the J end by 6 bases, with 16 bases between. CDR3 size: 15 residues.

The chain couples TRBV18 to TRBJ2-2, with 13 bases matching TRBD2. CDR1 is KGHSH, CDR2 LQKENI, per germline. The CDR3 contains 17 residues. V lost 3 bases and J lost 6; bases outside the gene matches: 7. CDR3 loop: CASSPFGTSGTAGELFF. The CDR3 DNA reads TGTGCCAGCTCACCCTTCGGGACTAGCGGGACAGCCGGGGAGCTGTTTTTT.

This clonotype was found a few times. V gene TRBV5-1 combines with J gene TRBJ2-1, with TRBD2 as a possible D gene (7 bases). CDR3 length equals 16 residues. CDR1 is SGHRS and CDR2 is YFSETQ in the germline V gene. V lost 0 bases, J lost 0 bases, and 10 bases lay in between. The DNA of the CDR3 is TGCGCCAGCAGCTTGGAGGGGGGGAGCTCCTACAATGAGCAGTTCTTC. This encodes CASSLEGGSSYNEQFF.

This clonotype was detected many times. The CDR3 DNA follows: TGCAGTGCTAGTAATTGGGGTCTCCAAGAGACCCAGTACTTC. This codes for CSASNWGLQETQYF. J is TRBJ2-5 and V is TRBV20-1; D call uncertain. The CDR3 contains 14 residues. Trimming removed 3 bases at V and 1 base at J, with 12 bases between. Looked up from germline, CDR1 is DFQATT and CDR2 is SNEGSKA (reference sequence).

Only a few counts were recorded for this clonotype. The genes are TRBV5-1 and TRBJ2-5, with D tentatively TRBD1 or TRBD2 (5 bases each). V dropped 7 bases and J dropped 1 base, with 11 bases sitting between them. Germline V gene sequence: CDR1 SGHRS, CDR2 YFSETQ. The CDR3 sequence is 13 residues long. CDR3 region: CASYYGAQETQYF. The CDR3, as DNA: TGCGCCAGCTACTACGGGGCCCAAGAGACCCAGTACTTC.

This clonotype was seen a handful of times. The chain is built from TRBV6-1 and TRBJ2-1, with no clear D. The CDR3 has 12 residues. Trimming took 4 bases from V and 5 from J, leaving 6 bases between them. Germline-derived CDR1 and CDR2 are MNHNS and SASEGT. DNA of the CDR3: TGTGCCAGCAGTGGGAACCACAATGAGCAGTTCTTC. It translates to CASSGNHNEQFF.

The table lists this clonotype with a few counts. The chain links TRBV11-2 to TRBJ2-3, with 13 bases identical to TRBD2. CDR1 and CDR2 from the germline V gene are SGHAT and FQNNGV. There are 18 residues in the CDR3. V was pared by 5 bases and J by 0 bases, with 8 bases of the junction left unmatched. The CDR3 region has the DNA TGTGCCAGCAGCCCCCGACTAGCGGGAGGTTTAAGCACAGATACGCAGTATTTT. Translated: CASSPRLAGGLSTDTQYF.

This clonotype has more than one count but fewer than ten. The chain recombines TRBV12-3 or TRBV12-4 with TRBJ1-2; no reliable D call. The germline V and J ends were trimmed by 3 bases and 3 bases, with 8 bases remaining between them. CDR3 length equals 13 residues. The CDR3 DNA reads TGTGCCAGCAGTTTCCGGCAGCACTATGGCTACACCTTC. Its protein product is CASSFRQHYGYTF.

The sample holds a few counts of this clonotype. V and J are TRBV20-1 and TRBJ2-7; 10 bases fit TRBD2. CDR3 size: 14 residues. Germline loops: CDR1 DFQATT, CDR2 SNEGSKA (reference sequence). V shed 3 bases, J shed 4 bases, and the junction held 6 bases outside the gene matches. CDR3 region: CSARESSGRYEQYF. The CDR3 nucleotides are TGCAGTGCTAGGGAATCTAGCGGGAGATACGAGCAGTACTTC.

This clonotype was counted a few times. This sequence joins TRBV9 and TRBJ2-7, with D hard to call. Trimming took off 4 bases at V and 0 bases at J, with 14 bases between the two ends. This CDR3 has 15 residues. Germline V gene data show CDR1 as SGDLS and CDR2 as YYNGEE. The CDR3 DNA reads TGTGCCAGCAGCCGCCGGAGTGCCCGCTCCTACGAGCAGTACTTC. Protein: CASSRRSARSYEQYF.

This clonotype has a handful of counts. The chain is built from TRBV9 and TRBJ2-2; no firm D call. V dropped 0 bases and J dropped 8 bases, with 11 bases sitting between them. The length of the CDR3 is 14 residues. CDR1 SGDLS and CDR2 YYNGEE come from the germline V gene. The CDR3 is CASSVVANEGELFF. The CDR3 DNA sequence: TGTGCCAGCAGCGTAGTCGCCAATGAGGGGGAGCTGTTTTTT.

Many counts were recorded for this clonotype. The CDR3 is CASSLFANTEAFF. The DNA for the CDR3 is TGTGCCAGCAGTTTATTCGCGAACACTGAAGCTTTCTTT. The chain joins TRBV12-3 or TRBV12-4 to TRBJ1-1; D gene uncertain. Trimming stripped 2 bases from V and 1 base from J, with 5 bases between. The CDR3 is 13 residues long.

This clonotype was detected a few times. This rearrangement joins TRBV6-1 to TRBJ2-3, with D possibly matching TRBD2 (5 bases). The germline V and J ends were trimmed by 7 bases and 0 bases, with 14 bases remaining between them. The germline V gene encodes CDR1 MNHNS and CDR2 SASEGT. This CDR3 region has 15 residues. The CDR3 DNA sequence: TGTGCCAGCAACCGGCGGGTTGCTAGCACAGATACGCAGTATTTT. Its protein product is CASNRRVASTDTQYF.

This clonotype occurred many times. The chain has TRBV15 and TRBJ2-7; perhaps TRBD2 as D (5 bases). V was clipped by 0 bases and J by 7 bases, with 16 bases between them. This CDR3 is 15 amino acids long. Germline values: CDR1 LNHNV, CDR2 YYDKDF (reference sequence). The DNA of the CDR3 is TGTGCCACCAGCAGAGATGCGGGTCCCTCCTGGGAGCAGTACTTC. This encodes CATSRDAGPSWEQYF.

This clonotype was seen a handful of times. This sequence joins TRBV6-1 and TRBJ1-2; D gene uncertain. The CDR3 has 16 amino acids. Trimming shortened V by 7 bases and J by 1 base, and 19 bases separated the two germline ends. Germline V gives CDR1 MNHNS, CDR2 SASEGT. The CDR3 sequence: CASKTSRGRDNYGYTF. CDR3 nucleotide sequence: TGTGCCAGCAAAACCTCCCGAGGACGTGATAACTATGGCTACACCTTC.

This clonotype was seen at least ten times. V gene TRBV5-1 combines with J gene TRBJ2-1; D possibly matches TRBD1 or TRBD2 (5 bases each). CDR3 length: 17 amino acids. Trimming removed 3 bases from V and 2 bases from J, with 18 bases in between. Germline assignment: CDR1 SGHRS and CDR2 YFSETQ. This CDR3 is CASSSNYPSGPYNEQFF. DNA for the CDR3: TGCGCCAGCAGCTCGAACTACCCGTCGGGACCCTACAATGAGCAGTTCTTC.

This chain uses TRBV9 with TRBJ2-7, with 9 bases aligning to TRBD1. The CDR3 extends over 15 amino acids. After removal of 3 bases from V and 6 bases from J, the junction contained 10 bases not matched to a gene. CDR1 is SGDLS and CDR2 is YYNGEE in the germline V gene. As DNA, the CDR3 is TGTGCCAGCAGCGCGACACAGGGGGCGCGGGGCGAGCAGTACTTC. Its translation: CASSATQGARGEQYF.

The chain links TRBV3-1 to TRBJ2-3, with 10 bases identical to TRBD2. This CDR3 is built from 21 residues. Germline V gives CDR1 LGHDT, CDR2 YNNKEL (reference sequence). The ends lost 1 base at V and 4 bases at J; junction bases unmatched: 20. The CDR3 protein is CASSQGGTEIWLAGEPDTQYF. The CDR3, as DNA: TGTGCCAGCAGCCAAGGGGGAACCGAAATTTGGCTAGCGGGAGAACCAGATACGCAGTATTTT.

The sample holds many counts of this clonotype. V gene TRBV3-1 combines with J gene TRBJ2-3, with D hard to call. Trimming removed 4 bases at V and 8 bases at J, with 10 bases between. The CDR3 runs 12 residues. CDR1 is LGHDT and CDR2 is YNNKEL in the germline V gene (reference sequence). DNA for the CDR3: TGTGCCAGCAGCCCGAATAAGGGTACGCAGTATTTT. This translates into CASSPNKGTQYF.

This clonotype came up a few times. This rearrangement joins TRBV6-2 or TRBV6-3 to TRBJ2-5; D is unresolved. The V gene lost 6 bases and the J gene lost 2 bases, with 16 bases spanning the gap. CDR3 length equals 15 residues. The germline gives CDR1 MNHEY, CDR2 SVGEGT. CDR3 region: CASSRPVGRQETQYF. CDR3 DNA: TGTGCCAGCAGCCGACCCGTGGGCAGACAAGAGACCCAGTACTTC.

This clonotype was observed many times. The chain is built from TRBV10-3 and TRBJ1-2; the match to TRBD1 covers 10 bases. CDR1 ENHRY and CDR2 SYGVKD come from the germline V gene. The CDR3 loop spans 13 amino acids. The V segment lost 6 bases and the J segment 5 bases; nucleotides outside the gene matches: 3. The CDR3 protein is CAISGDRGYGYTF. The CDR3 nucleotides read TGTGCCATCAGCGGGGACAGGGGTTATGGCTACACCTTC.

There are a few counts of this clonotype. The chain is built from TRBV6-1 and TRBJ2-1; maybe TRBD2 (6 bases). Germline V gene lookup returns CDR1 MNHNS and CDR2 SASEGT. This CDR3 has 15 residues. V was cut by 6 bases and J by 3 bases, with 15 bases left in between. The CDR3 DNA reads TGTGCCAGCAGAAGAGCGGGTCCTGTCTACAATGAGCAGTTCTTC. It translates to CASRRAGPVYNEQFF.

The chain is built from TRBV12-5 and TRBJ1-1; no clear D. The CDR3 loop spans 12 amino acids. Germline loops: CDR1 LGHNT, CDR2 FRNRAP. V was pared by 1 base and J by 8 bases, with 8 bases between. The CDR3 DNA follows: TGTGCTAGTGGTTTGGCGGGTGAGGAAGCTTTCTTT. This encodes CASGLAGEEAFF.

The rearrangement links TRBV20-1 to TRBJ2-5; 7 nucleotides line up with TRBD1. With V trimmed by 5 bases and J by 1 base, 1 base remained unmatched. The CDR3 length is 12 residues. CDR1 is DFQATT and CDR2 is SNEGSKA in the germline V gene (reference sequence). The CDR3 sequence is CSAYRGQETQYF. The DNA of the CDR3 is TGCAGTGCTTACAGGGGCCAAGAGACCCAGTACTTC.

The chain links TRBV20-1 to TRBJ2-6; no clear D gene. Germline assignment: CDR1 DFQATT and CDR2 SNEGSKA (reference sequence). The CDR3 sequence is 13 residues long. V was pared by 6 bases and J by 4 bases, with 10 bases between. CDR3 DNA: TGCAGTGCAAAAAATCAGGGGGCCAACGTCCTGACTTTC. Translation gives CSAKNQGANVLTF.

Only a few counts were recorded for this clonotype. The chain combines TRBV27 with TRBJ2-1; 11 nucleotides agree with TRBD1. The CDR3 is made up of 18 amino acids. The ends lost 6 bases at V and 3 bases at J; junction bases unmatched: 13. Per the germline V gene, CDR1 is MNHEY and CDR2 is SMNVEV (reference sequence). DNA for the CDR3: TGTGCCAGCAGCCTCAGAAAGCCCGGGACAGGGGGCTACAATGAGCAGTTCTTC. It encodes CASSLRKPGTGGYNEQFF.